This T cell receptor beta chain was profiled in a study of beta chain features in type 1 diabetes. About the study: Across all samples, 100 million to 130 million sorted cells were examined. Study findings and constraints: Across all four CD4+ subsets, people with type 1 diabetes showed modestly shorter TCRB CDR3s. PCR may have favored shorter templates equally in patients and controls.

Stem cell-like memory, regulatory, central memory and naive CD4+ cells were sorted via CD45RO/CCR7/CD25/CD127/CD95/CD27. The CDR3 is 13 residues long. From germline, CDR1 is MNHEY and CDR2 SMNVEV (reference sequence). V dropped 10 bases and J dropped 7; count of bases not matched to a gene: 11. Every bit of the isolated RNA underwent reverse transcription, so sequencing read expressed TCRB transcripts. Assay: immunoSEQ multiplex PCR; the TCRdb copy retains only in-frame clones and omits some. Among 330,000 or so clones listed, about 14% were seen once. This clone was observed at least ten times. Its target is unknown.

This TCR derives from a man aged 30 to 45 in good health. The chain links TRBV27 to TRBJ2-7, with 9 positions matching TRBD1. Sequencing used central memory CD4+ T cells from blood. The CDR3 DNA is TGTGCCACCAGAACAGGGGGCGGGCGTGAGCAGTACTTC. This codes for CATRTGGGREQYF.